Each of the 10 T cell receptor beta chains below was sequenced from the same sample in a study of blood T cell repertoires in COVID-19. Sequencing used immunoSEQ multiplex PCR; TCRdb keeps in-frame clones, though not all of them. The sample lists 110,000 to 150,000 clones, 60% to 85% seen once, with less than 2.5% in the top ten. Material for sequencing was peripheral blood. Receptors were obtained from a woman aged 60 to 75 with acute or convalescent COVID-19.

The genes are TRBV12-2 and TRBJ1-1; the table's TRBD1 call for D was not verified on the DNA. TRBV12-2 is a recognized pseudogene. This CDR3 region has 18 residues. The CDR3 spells CASRRYWDRGRRRTEAFF. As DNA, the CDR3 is TGTGCAAGTCGCCGCTATTGGGACAGGGGGCGTCGGCGAACTGAAGCTTTCTTT.

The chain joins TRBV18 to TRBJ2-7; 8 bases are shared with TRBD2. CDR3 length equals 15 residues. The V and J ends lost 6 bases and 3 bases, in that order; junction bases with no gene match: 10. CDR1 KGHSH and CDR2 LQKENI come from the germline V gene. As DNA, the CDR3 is TGTGCCAGCTCCCGACTAGCGAACTTGATCTACGAGCAGTACTTC. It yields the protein CASSRLANLIYEQYF.

The CDR3 coding sequence is TGTGCCAGCAGTCCCAATCCCAGGGCGCAAGCTCACTATGGCTACACCTTC. It codes for CASSPNPRAQAHYGYTF. The chain joins TRBV6-6 to TRBJ1-2; D perhaps matches TRBD1 (5 bases). Germline CDR1 reads MNHNY; CDR2 reads SVGAGI (reference sequence). V gave up 5 bases and J gave up 3 bases, with 22 bases separating them. The CDR3 consists of 17 residues.

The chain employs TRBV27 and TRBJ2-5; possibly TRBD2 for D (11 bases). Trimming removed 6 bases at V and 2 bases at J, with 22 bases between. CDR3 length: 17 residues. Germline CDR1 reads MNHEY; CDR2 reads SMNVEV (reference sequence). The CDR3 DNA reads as TGTGCCAGCAGGCCGGGACAGGGGACTAGCGGACAAGAGACCCAGTACTTC. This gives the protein CASRPGQGTSGQETQYF.

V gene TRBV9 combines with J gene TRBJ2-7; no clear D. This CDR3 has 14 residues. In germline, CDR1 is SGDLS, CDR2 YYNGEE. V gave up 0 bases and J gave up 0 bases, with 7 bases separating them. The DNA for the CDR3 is TGTGCCAGCAGCGTAGATTACAACTCCTACGAGCAGTACTTC. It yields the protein CASSVDYNSYEQYF.

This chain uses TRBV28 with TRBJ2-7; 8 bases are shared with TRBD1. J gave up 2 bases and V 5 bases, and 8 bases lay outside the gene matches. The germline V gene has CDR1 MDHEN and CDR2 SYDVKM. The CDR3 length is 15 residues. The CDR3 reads CASSLGQVNPYEQYF. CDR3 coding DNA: TGTGCCAGCAGTCTGGGACAGGTGAATCCCTACGAGCAGTACTTC. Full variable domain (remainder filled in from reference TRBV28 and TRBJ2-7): DVKVTQSSRYLVKRTGEKVFLECVQDMDHENMFWYRQDPGLGLRLIYFSYDVKMKEKGDIPEGYSVSREKKERFSLILESASTNQTSMYLCASSLGQVNPYEQYFGPGTRLTVT.

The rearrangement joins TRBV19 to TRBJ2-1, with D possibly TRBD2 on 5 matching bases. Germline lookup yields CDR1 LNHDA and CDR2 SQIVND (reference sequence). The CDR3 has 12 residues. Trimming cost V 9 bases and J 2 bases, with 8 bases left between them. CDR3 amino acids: CASTGTYNEQFF. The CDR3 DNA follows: TGTGCCAGCACCGGGACCTACAATGAGCAGTTCTTC.

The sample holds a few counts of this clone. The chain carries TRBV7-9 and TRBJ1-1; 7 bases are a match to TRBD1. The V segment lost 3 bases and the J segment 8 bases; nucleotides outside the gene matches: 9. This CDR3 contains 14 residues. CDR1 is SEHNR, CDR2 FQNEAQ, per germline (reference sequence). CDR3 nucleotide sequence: TGTGCCAGCAGCTTCACACAGGGGCCGGCGGAAGCTTTCTTT. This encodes CASSFTQGPAEAFF.

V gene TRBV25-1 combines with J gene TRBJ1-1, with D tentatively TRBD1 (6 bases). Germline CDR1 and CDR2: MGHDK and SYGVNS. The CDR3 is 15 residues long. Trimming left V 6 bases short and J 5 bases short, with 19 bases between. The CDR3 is CASSLLTGSTTEAFF. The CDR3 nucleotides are TGTGCCAGCAGCCTACTAACAGGGAGTACAACTGAAGCTTTCTTT. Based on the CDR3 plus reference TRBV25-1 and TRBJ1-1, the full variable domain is EADIYQTPRYLVIGTGKKITLECSQTMGHDKMYWYQQDPGMELHLIHYSYGVNSTEKGDLSSESTVSRIRTEHFPLTLESARPSHTSQYLCASSLLTGSTTEAFFGQGTRLTVV.

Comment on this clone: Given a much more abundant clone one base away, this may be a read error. CDR3 sequence (DNA): TGTGCCAGCAGCTTTACAGGGAACACTGAAGCTTTCTTT. Translation gives CASSFTGNTEAFF. The chain employs TRBV7-9 and TRBJ1-1; possibly TRBD1 for D (5 bases). The ends were cut back, 3 bases at V and 1 base at J, with 6 bases in the middle. Germline values: CDR1 SEHNR, CDR2 FQNEAQ (reference sequence). The CDR3 length is 13 residues.